The 25 T cell receptor beta chains given below trace back to one sample, sequenced in a study of T cells in Graves' hyperthyroidism and ophthalmopathy. TCR beta CDR3 regions were amplified from RNA. The HTBI set primed first-round TCR CDR3 RT-PCR. From the multiplex PCR reads, TCRdb called clonotypes with MiXCR, one entry per CDR3 protein. In the table there are roughly 400,000 distinct CDR3 sequences, over 11% of which are singletons. Material: blood. All receptors come from a man between 45 and 60 years old with Graves' ophthalmopathy.

The chain is built from TRBV11-2 and TRBJ2-2; 8 bases are a match to TRBD2. This CDR3 region has 15 residues. The trim removed 5 bases at V and 6 bases at J, leaving 8 bases unmatched. The germline V gene has CDR1 SGHAT and CDR2 FQNNGV. CDR3 protein: CASSKRAGEAGELFF. The CDR3 DNA is TGTGCCAGCAGCAAGCGAGCGGGGGAGGCCGGGGAGCTGTTTTTT. Looking up the rest from reference TRBV11-2 and TRBJ2-2 gives the full variable domain: EAGVAQSPRYKIIEKRQSVAFWCNPISGHATLYWYQQILGQGPKLLIQFQNNGVVDDSQLPKDRFSAERLKGVDSTLKIQPAKLEDSAVYLCASSKRAGEAGELFFGEGSRLTVL.

Ten or more counts support this clonotype. The rearrangement links TRBV28 to TRBJ1-1; perhaps TRBD1 as D (6 bases). CDR1 and CDR2 from the germline V gene are MDHEN and SYDVKM. V shed 5 bases and J shed 2 bases, with 18 bases lying between them. The CDR3 runs to 16 residues. CDR3 coding DNA: TGTGCCAGCAGTAGCGGGGGGGGGGCGCAAAACACTGAAGCTTTCTTT. Its translation is CASSSGGGAQNTEAFF.

In this sample, this clonotype turned up many times. This chain connects TRBV11-3 to TRBJ2-7; D unresolved. Germline V gene lookup returns CDR1 SGHNT and CDR2 YENEEA. V was shortened by 1 base and J by 6 bases, with 19 bases between the two germline ends. This CDR3 has 16 amino acids. The CDR3 coding sequence is TGTGCCAGCAGCTTAGTTGGTCCAGAGACGGGTAGCGAGCAGTACTTC. Protein: CASSLVGPETGSEQYF.

This clonotype was seen repeatedly, ten times or more. The V and J genes are TRBV11-3 and TRBJ1-1; a possible D gene is TRBD1 (5 bases). Germline V gene data show CDR1 as SGHNT and CDR2 as YENEEA. Trimming left V 5 bases short and J 3 bases short, with 16 bases between. This CDR3 contains 15 residues. CDR3 residues: CASSQDTGTYTEAFF. DNA of the CDR3: TGTGCCAGCAGCCAAGACACAGGAACCTACACTGAAGCTTTCTTT.

The genes are TRBV7-9 and TRBJ2-1; TRBD1 is a possible D gene (5 bases). V lost 1 base and J lost 8, with 24 bases in between. The CDR3 spans 18 residues. Germline loops: CDR1 SEHNR, CDR2 FQNEAQ (reference sequence). The CDR3: CASSLVRSLGSGRHEQFF. The CDR3 DNA follows: TGTGCCAGCAGCTTAGTCAGAAGTTTGGGGTCAGGGCGTCATGAGCAGTTCTTC.

The V and J genes are TRBV6-2 or TRBV6-3 and TRBJ1-2; tentative D call: TRBD1 (5 bases). The CDR3 sequence is 12 residues long. The germline CDR1 and CDR2 sequences are MNHEY and SVGEGT. Trimming cost V 6 bases and J 4 bases, with 9 bases left between them. The CDR3 sequence is CASRGTAYGYTF. The CDR3 DNA is TGTGCCAGCAGGGGGACGGCCTATGGCTACACCTTC.

This sequence joins TRBV4-1 and TRBJ1-5; TRBD1 might be the D (6 bases). The germline CDR1 and CDR2 sequences are MGHRA and YSYEKL. Trimming stripped 3 bases from V and 4 bases from J, with 13 bases between. There are 15 residues in the CDR3. In DNA, the CDR3 is TGCGCCAGCAGCCAGCCGGGGGGCCAAAATCAGCCCCAGCATTTT. It codes for CASSQPGGQNQPQHF.

Only a few counts were recorded for this clonotype. The chain combines TRBV28 with TRBJ2-3, with D hard to call. V lost 2 bases and J 5 bases, leaving 5 bases between the germline ends. The germline V gene has CDR1 MDHEN and CDR2 SYDVKM. CDR3 length: 12 residues. The CDR3 is CASSLRLDTQYF. CDR3 nucleotide sequence: TGTGCCAGCAGTTTACGTTTAGATACGCAGTATTTT.

This clonotype has at least ten counts. Relative to the germline gene, one junction end is altered; a read error may explain this. The chain employs TRBV7-2 and TRBJ2-7, with 9 bases fitting TRBD1. This CDR3 contains 13 residues. From germline, CDR1 is SGHTA and CDR2 FQGNSA. CDR3 residues: CASSLDRGAEEYF. The CDR3 DNA sequence: TGTGCCAGCAGCCTGGACAGGGGCGCCGAGGAGTACTTC.

This clonotype showed up just a few times. The gene calls are TRBV15 and TRBJ2-2, with 7 positions matching TRBD1. Germline assignment: CDR1 LNHNV and CDR2 YYDKDF (reference sequence). The length of the CDR3 is 17 residues. V trimming: 3 bases; J trimming: 0 bases; junction bases outside the gene matches: 7. The CDR3 DNA reads TGTGCCACCAGCAGTCCGCAGGGGGACCCGAACACCGGGGAGCTGTTTTTT. This translates into CATSSPQGDPNTGELFF.

This clonotype was recorded at least ten times. The chain employs TRBV27 and TRBJ1-2; TRBD1 agrees at 9 bases. The CDR3 extends over 15 amino acids. With 5 bases clipped from V and 8 bases from J, the junction kept 12 bases outside the gene matches. In germline, CDR1 is MNHEY, CDR2 SMNVEV (reference sequence). The CDR3 nucleotides read TGTGCCAGCAGTCCGCAATCGGGACAGGGCGCCGGCTACACCTTC. Its protein is CASSPQSGQGAGYTF.

This clonotype was detected many times. V and J are TRBV5-1 and TRBJ2-3; D may correspond to TRBD1 or TRBD2 (5 bases each). CDR1 SGHRS and CDR2 YFSETQ come from the germline V gene. Trimming took off 0 bases at V and 2 bases at J, with 10 bases between the two ends. CDR3 length: 15 residues. The CDR3 loop is CASSLGMGVTDTQYF. The CDR3 nucleotides read TGCGCCAGCAGCTTGGGGATGGGGGTCACAGATACGCAGTATTTT.

The rearrangement links TRBV5-1 to TRBJ2-5; TRBD1 is a possible D gene (7 bases). CDR1 and CDR2 (germline): SGHRS, YFSETQ. The CDR3 extends over 13 amino acids. V was clipped by 5 bases and J by 2 bases, with 10 bases between them. The CDR3 DNA is TGCGCCAGCAGGACAGGGACTCAAGAGACCCAGTACTTC. It yields the protein CASRTGTQETQYF.

Remarks on this clonotype: One base away lies a much larger clone, so this may be a sequencing read error. The CDR3 bases are TGTGCCAGCAGTCTTCGCAGGGGCCTAAGCACTGAAGCTTTCTTT. Encoded protein: CASSLRRGLSTEAFF. This sequence joins TRBV12-3 or TRBV12-4 and TRBJ1-1; weak D call: TRBD1 (6 bases). This CDR3 region has 15 residues. Trimming left V 5 bases short and J 4 bases short, with 17 bases between.

This clonotype came up many times. V gene TRBV11-2 combines with J gene TRBJ2-7, with 7 nucleotides matching TRBD1. The germline CDR1 and CDR2 sequences are SGHAT and FQNNGV. V shed 6 bases and J 3 bases; nucleotides not matched to a gene: 5. The CDR3 covers 13 residues. Here the CDR3 DNA reads TGTGCCAGCAGACCGGGACAGATCTACGAGCAGTACTTC. It specifies CASRPGQIYEQYF. The complete variable domain, with remaining parts taken from reference TRBV11-2 and TRBJ2-7, reads EAGVAQSPRYKIIEKRQSVAFWCNPISGHATLYWYQQILGQGPKLLIQFQNNGVVDDSQLPKDRFSAERLKGVDSTLKIQPAKLEDSAVYLCASRPGQIYEQYFGPGTRLTVT.

This clonotype was detected ten times or more. V is TRBV28 and J is TRBJ1-2, with 8 bases fitting TRBD1. Germline V gene sequence: CDR1 MDHEN, CDR2 SYDVKM. The CDR3 runs to 15 residues. The V and J ends lost 6 bases and 4 bases, in that order; junction bases with no gene match: 10. The CDR3 DNA follows: TGTGCCAGCAGCCCTAACCAGGGGGCCGGCTATGGCTACACCTTC. This gives the protein CASSPNQGAGYGYTF.

The gene calls are TRBV19 and TRBJ1-1; a possible D gene is TRBD1 (5 bases). This CDR3 contains 15 residues. V lost 3 bases and J 1 base, leaving 12 bases between the germline ends. CDR1 is LNHDA and CDR2 is SQIVND in the germline V gene (reference sequence). The CDR3 DNA reads as TGTGCCAGTAGTATCGAATGGGACTGGAACACTGAAGCTTTCTTT. This sequence encodes CASSIEWDWNTEAFF.

V usage is TRBV28 and J usage is TRBJ2-3; the D is unclear. Germline CDR1 and CDR2: MDHEN and SYDVKM. With 6 bases removed from V and 9 bases from J, the gap between germline ends came to 7 bases. The CDR3 is made up of 10 amino acids. CDR3 DNA: TGTGCCAGCAGCTATAAAACGCAGTATTTT. Amino acids: CASSYKTQYF.

This clonotype was counted many times. The chain carries TRBV4-2 and TRBJ2-7; perhaps TRBD1 as D (6 bases). The V end lost 4 bases, the J end lost 0 bases, and 13 bases lay between the germline ends. Germline V gives CDR1 LGHNA, CDR2 YNFKEQ. The CDR3 has 15 amino acids. The CDR3 spells CASSPQSGDSYEQYF. The CDR3 bases are TGTGCCAGCAGCCCCCAGTCAGGGGACTCCTACGAGCAGTACTTC.

About this clonotype itself: A clone one base away is much larger, so this may be a read error. The chain uses TRBV7-6 and TRBJ2-7; D is unresolved. CDR1 SGHVS and CDR2 FNYEAQ come from the germline V gene. This CDR3 contains 14 residues. The CDR3 loop is CVSSLELTAYEQYF. CDR3 nucleotides: TGTGTCAGCAGCTTAGAGCTCACAGCCTACGAGCAGTACTTC.

There are many counts of this clonotype. The chain combines TRBV12-3 or TRBV12-4 with TRBJ2-3; 7 nucleotides line up with TRBD1. The V segment lost 6 bases and the J segment 4 bases; nucleotides outside the gene matches: 4. CDR3 size: 13 residues. For the CDR3, the DNA is TGTGCCAGCAGATCAACAGGGGCAGATACGCAGTATTTT. Translating gives CASRSTGADTQYF.

In its sample, this clonotype was seen many times. The V call is TRBV20-1, the J call TRBJ2-1; D is unresolved. Germline CDR1 and CDR2: DFQATT and SNEGSKA (reference sequence). CDR3 size: 12 residues. The germline V and J ends were trimmed by 0 bases and 12 bases, with 12 bases remaining between them. CDR3: CSARDHLGAQFF. The CDR3 DNA is TGCAGTGCTAGAGACCACTTAGGCGCGCAGTTCTTC.

This sequence joins TRBV27 and TRBJ2-3; 10 nucleotides match TRBD1. This CDR3 spans 14 amino acids. V trimming: 10 bases; J trimming: 4 bases; junction bases outside the gene matches: 8. CDR1 and CDR2 from the germline V gene are MNHEY and SMNVEV (reference sequence). CDR3 DNA sequence: TGTGCCACAACAGACAGGGGGCCTCCAGATACGCAGTATTTT. Translation: CATTDRGPPDTQYF.

This clonotype showed up just a few times. A much larger clone sits a single nucleotide away, making a read error possible. The J gene is TRBJ2-3, the V gene TRBV7-2, with D uncertain. With 1 base removed from V and 4 bases from J, the gap between germline ends came to 6 bases. CDR3 length equals 13 residues. The germline gives CDR1 SGHTA, CDR2 FQGNSA. In nucleotides, the CDR3 is TGTGCCAGCAGCTTAGGCTACGCAGATACGCAGTATTTT. Its translation is CASSLGYADTQYF. Variable domain in full (rest from reference TRBV7-2 and TRBJ2-3): GAGVSQSPSNKVTEKGKDVELRCDPISGHTALYWYRQSLGQGLEFLIYFQGNSAPDKSGLPSDRFSAERTGGSVSTLTIQRTQQEDSAVYLCASSLGYADTQYFGPGTRLTVL.

The chain is built from TRBV20-1 and TRBJ2-1, with D possibly matching TRBD2 (6 bases). This CDR3 is built from 15 residues. The germline V gene encodes CDR1 DFQATT and CDR2 SNEGSKA (reference sequence). V was trimmed by 0 bases and J by 3 bases, leaving 12 bases between them. The CDR3 DNA reads as TGCAGTGCTAGAGATTTGGGGGGTTTCTACAATGAGCAGTTCTTC. It yields the protein CSARDLGGFYNEQFF.